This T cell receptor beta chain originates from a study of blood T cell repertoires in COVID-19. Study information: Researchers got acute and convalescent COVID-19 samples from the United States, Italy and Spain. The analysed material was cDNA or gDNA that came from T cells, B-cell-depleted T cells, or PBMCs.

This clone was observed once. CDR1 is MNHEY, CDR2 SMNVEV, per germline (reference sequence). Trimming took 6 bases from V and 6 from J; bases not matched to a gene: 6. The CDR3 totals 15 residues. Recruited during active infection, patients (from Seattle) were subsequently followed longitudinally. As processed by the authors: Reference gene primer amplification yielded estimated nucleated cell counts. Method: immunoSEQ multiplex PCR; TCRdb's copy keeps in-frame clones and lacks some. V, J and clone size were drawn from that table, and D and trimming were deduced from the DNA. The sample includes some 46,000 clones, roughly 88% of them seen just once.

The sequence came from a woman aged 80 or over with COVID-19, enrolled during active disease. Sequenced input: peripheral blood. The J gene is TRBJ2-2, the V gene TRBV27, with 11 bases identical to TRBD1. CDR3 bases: TGTGCCAGCAGGCTCTGGGACAGGGGGGCCGGGGAGCTGTTTTTT. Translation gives CASRLWDRGAGELFF.